The clone carrying this T cell receptor beta chain was observed at least ten times. The target antigen is unknown. With 3 bases removed from V and 4 bases from J, the gap between germline ends came to 13 bases. Germline assignment: CDR1 SQVTM and CDR2 ANQGSEA. The CDR3 consists of 13 residues. The data were taken from a study of neurological immune-mediated disorders. Overall study findings and caveats: There was no clinical or MRI feature that was associated with the multiple sclerosis repertoire cluster. The most TCR clonal expansion was seen in HTLV-1-associated myelopathy, and the least was seen in multiple sclerosis, which fell below healthy controls.

The cDNA came from 5'RACE with 10-nucleotide random UMIs. TCRdb analysed the 5' RACE reads with MiXCR anew, one entry per CDR3 protein. The sample has around 61,000 distinct CDR3 sequences, roughly 5% seen once; the top ten hold around 5.3%. The unsorted libraries were made from 2 million PBMCs kept at -80 C. The sequence came from a human donor with multiple sclerosis. The donor label of this sample is uncertain. The sequencing input was PBMCs. J is TRBJ2-7 and V is TRBV29-1; D possibly matches TRBD1 or TRBD2 (6 bases each). The CDR3 bases are TGCAGCGTTGAGAAAGGGGGAGGTTACGAGCAGTACTTC. It translates to CSVEKGGGYEQYF.